The 26 T cell receptor beta chains below were found in one sample sequenced in a study of tumor and adjacent non-tumor tissue in lung cancer. RNA was extracted from bulk tissue without any cell sorting. TCRbeta libraries were built with three rounds of nested PCR, modified from ARM-PCR. TCRdb used MiXCR to reprocess the multiplex PCR reads, holding one entry per CDR3 protein. The data show 100,000 to 150,000 distinct CDR3 sequences, 66% seen once. The specimen was lung tumor tissue. These receptors originate from a man younger than 45 with non-small cell lung cancer.

The chain uses TRBV11-3 and TRBJ2-3, with no clear D. This CDR3 has 13 amino acids. V lost 0 bases to trimming and J lost 8 bases, with 9 bases between them. Germline V gene lookup returns CDR1 SGHNT and CDR2 YENEEA. For the CDR3, the DNA is TGTGCCAGCAGCTTAGAAGGCACCGGTACGCAGTATTTT. Protein product: CASSLEGTGTQYF.

For this clonotype: A single base separates this from a much larger clone, so it may be a read error. The chain recombines TRBV20-1 with TRBJ1-5; TRBD1 agrees at 8 bases. The CDR3 is 15 amino acids. Trimming cost V 6 bases and J 5 bases; bases outside gene matches: 12. Germline V gene sequence: CDR1 DFQATT, CDR2 SNEGSKA (reference sequence). The CDR3 spells CSAKRAGGTYQPQHF. CDR3 bases: TGCAGTGCAAAGAGGGCAGGGGGCACCTATCAGCCCCAGCATTTT.

Remarks on this clonotype: A much more abundant neighbour one base away suggests this may be a read error. The rearrangement links TRBV12-3 or TRBV12-4 to TRBJ1-6; 10 bases fit TRBD1. The CDR3 covers 17 residues. The CDR3 nucleotides read TGTGCCAGCAGCCCCGGACAGGGGGGATCCTATGATTCACCCCTCCACTTT. It translates to CASSPGQGGSYDSPLHF.

The sample holds many counts of this clonotype. The chain employs TRBV20-1 and TRBJ2-2, with TRBD2 matching over 7 bases. Germline trimming cut 3 bases from V and 4 bases from J; bases unmatched to any gene: 2. The CDR3 contains 13 residues. Germline assignment: CDR1 DFQATT and CDR2 SNEGSKA (reference sequence). Here the CDR3 DNA reads TGCAGTGCTAGCGGGAGGTTCACCGGGGAGCTGTTTTTT. This gives the protein CSASGRFTGELFF.

About this clonotype itself: It may be a read error: a sequence one base away is much more abundant. This sequence joins TRBV6-1 and TRBJ1-6, with 8 positions matching TRBD1. The CDR3 has 13 residues. The germline CDR1 and CDR2 sequences are MNHNS and SASEGT. The DNA for the CDR3 is TGTGCCAGCAGGGCTGACAGGGGTTCAGCCCTCCACTTT. Its protein product is CASRADRGSALHF.

This clonotype was seen more than once but under ten times. An end of the junction differs from the germline gene, which may be a read error. The J gene is TRBJ2-2, the V gene TRBV6-5; 7 bases align to TRBD2. The CDR3 contains 15 residues. Germline-derived CDR1 and CDR2 are MNHEY and SVGAGI. CDR3 DNA: TGTGCCAGCCACCCCGGGACTATTAACACCCGGGAGCCGTTTTTT. Protein sequence: CASHPGTINTREPFF.

On this clonotype: This may be a read error: a much more frequent sequence differs by one nucleotide. The chain joins TRBV5-6 to TRBJ1-2, with unresolved D. V lost 6 bases and J lost 0, with 21 bases in between. This CDR3 has 17 residues. Germline CDR1 and CDR2: SGHDT and YYEEEE. The CDR3 protein is CASTWYGPASSNYGYTF. The CDR3 DNA reads TGTGCCAGCACCTGGTATGGTCCGGCATCTTCTAACTATGGCTACACCTTC. The variable domain in full, with the rest retrieved from reference TRBV5-6 and TRBJ1-2, is DAGVTQSPTHLIKTRGQQVTLRCSPKSGHDTVSWYQQALGQGPQFIFQYYEEEERQRGNFPDRFSGHQFPNYSSELNVNALLLGDSALYLCASTWYGPASSNYGYTFGSGTRLTVV.

Points on this clonotype: This clone may be a read error of a much larger clone one base away. This rearrangement joins TRBV20-1 to TRBJ1-4; D gene unclear. CDR1 is DFQATT and CDR2 is SNEGSKA in the germline V gene (reference sequence). CDR3 length equals 13 residues. Trimming cost V 3 bases and J 8 bases, with 13 bases left between them. The CDR3 region is CSASEIRKEKLFF. The CDR3 coding sequence is TGCAGTGCTAGTGAGATAAGGAAAGAAAAACTGTTTTTT.

The chain has TRBV20-1 and TRBJ2-1, with 7 bases aligning to TRBD2. The CDR3 is 17 residues long. J lost 8 bases, V lost 2 bases, and 18 bases had no gene match. Germline loops: CDR1 DFQATT, CDR2 SNEGSKA (reference sequence). In DNA, the CDR3 is TGCAGTGCTAGATCATCGGAGGATGCGGGGGTGTACCATGAGCAGTTCTTC. It yields the protein CSARSSEDAGVYHEQFF.

DNA of the CDR3: TGTGCCAGGAGTCACCGAATTCCGGAACAAGGGGATTCACCCCTCCACTTT. Amino acids: CARSHRIPEQGDSPLHF. This chain joins TRBV6-5 and TRBJ1-6; TRBD1 is a possible D gene (5 bases). Trimming took off 9 bases at V and 8 bases at J, with 26 bases between the two ends. This CDR3 region has 17 residues. Germline CDR1 and CDR2: MNHEY and SVGAGI.

This clonotype was seen at least ten times. This chain links TRBV13 with TRBJ1-1; TRBD1 matches at 8 bases. The ends lost 5 bases at V and 1 base at J; junction bases unmatched: 6. Germline loops: CDR1 PRHDT, CDR2 FYEKMQ (reference sequence). The CDR3 is 15 residues long. The CDR3 nucleotides are TGTGCCAGCAGCACGCGACAGGGGACGAACACTGAAGCTTTCTTT. It specifies CASSTRQGTNTEAFF.

This clonotype was counted only a few times. Given a much more abundant clone one base away, this may be a read error. The chain uses TRBV20-1 and TRBJ2-7, with D hard to call. Germline V lookup: CDR1 DFQATT, CDR2 SNEGSKA (reference sequence). This CDR3 has 11 residues. Trimming left V 4 bases short and J 5 bases short, with 9 bases between. The CDR3 region is CSAKAGDEQYF. In DNA form, the CDR3 reads TGCAGTGCTAAAGCAGGCGACGAGCAGTACTTC.

The chain carries TRBV10-1 and TRBJ2-1, with TRBD2 identical over 14 bases. V shed 5 bases and J 8 bases; nucleotides not matched to a gene: 5. The CDR3 runs to 15 residues. CDR1 and CDR2 from the germline V gene are WNHNN and SYGVQD (reference sequence). The CDR3 loop reads CASSKGTSGSYEQFF. Here the CDR3 DNA reads TGCGCCAGCAGTAAAGGGACTAGCGGGAGTTATGAGCAGTTCTTC.

Of note for this clonotype: This may be a read error, as it is one base from a much larger clone. The chain is built from TRBV12-3 or TRBV12-4 and TRBJ2-3; unclear D gene. Trimming removed 7 bases from V and 2 bases from J, with 10 bases in between. This CDR3 has 13 amino acids. Here the CDR3 DNA reads TGTGCCAGCACCGGGCTAACCACAGATACGCAGTATTTT. As protein: CASTGLTTDTQYF.

Only a few counts were recorded for this clonotype. Sequence at one end of the junction differs from germline and may be a read error. The chain recombines TRBV20-1 with TRBJ2-5, with D tentatively TRBD1 or TRBD2 (5 bases each). The CDR3 is made up of 14 amino acids. CDR1 DFQATT and CDR2 SNEGSKA come from the germline V gene (reference sequence). The CDR3 DNA reads TGCAATGCTGGGACCGAGGCCAGTCTAGAGACCCAGTACTTC. Its protein is CNAGTEASLETQYF.

With respect to this clonotype: One end of the junction varies from germline; a read error may be responsible. CDR3 loop: CASRKQEVIGSHLHF. CDR3 sequence (DNA): TGTGCCAGCAGGAAACAGGAGGTTATCGGTTCACACCTCCACTTT. The V and J genes are TRBV6-1 and TRBJ1-6, with D possibly TRBD1 on 5 matching bases. This CDR3 is 15 amino acids long. Germline V gene sequence: CDR1 MNHNS, CDR2 SASEGT.

This clonotype was found many times. The V call is TRBV6-5, the J call TRBJ2-5, with D tentatively TRBD1 or TRBD2 (5 bases each). V was shortened by 5 bases and J by 5 bases, with 12 bases between the two germline ends. CDR3 length: 13 residues. Germline CDR1 MNHEY, CDR2 SVGAGI. CDR3 loop: CASSRWGSETQYF. The DNA for the CDR3 is TGTGCCAGCAGTCGTTGGGGGTCGGAGACCCAGTACTTC.

This clonotype appeared a single time. A much larger clone is a single base away; this may be a read error. The chain combines TRBV12-3 or TRBV12-4 with TRBJ1-4, with D possibly being TRBD1 (6 bases). V was cut by 8 bases and J by 7 bases, with 14 bases left in between. The CDR3 has 13 residues. This CDR3 reads CASQVQGGEKLFF. The CDR3 DNA follows: TGTGCCAGCCAGGTACAGGGAGGTGAAAAACTGTTTTTT.

On this clonotype itself: A much bigger clone sits one base away, suggesting this may be a read error. The V gene is TRBV6-1, the J gene TRBJ2-3; tentatively, D is TRBD2 (6 bases). The length of the CDR3 is 15 residues. Germline CDR1 is MNHNS and CDR2 is SASEGT. The CDR3 is CVSRRWGTSTDTQYF. The CDR3 region has the DNA TGTGTCAGCAGGAGGTGGGGGACTTCCACAGATACGCAGTATTTT.

The chain is built from TRBV6-2 or TRBV6-3 and TRBJ2-3; 9 nucleotides align to TRBD2. The CDR3 consists of 13 residues. CDR1 and CDR2 from the germline V gene are MNHEY and SVGEGT. V shed 11 bases and J 1 base; nucleotides not matched to a gene: 4. CDR3 nucleotide sequence: TGTGCCGGTAGGACTAGCGGCACAGATACGCAGTATTTT. Protein product: CAGRTSGTDTQYF.

With respect to this clonotype: A junction end diverges from the germline sequence, so it may reflect a read error. The chain carries TRBV11-2 and TRBJ1-1; no firm D call. The germline V gene has CDR1 SGHAT and CDR2 FQNNGV. The CDR3 spans 13 residues. In DNA, the CDR3 is TGTGTCAGCGGCTTAGATCCGCGCACTGAAGCTTTCTTT. This codes for CVSGLDPRTEAFF.

This clonotype has at least ten counts. At one end the junction does not follow the germline gene, possibly because of a read error. The chain has TRBV20-1 and TRBJ1-4; D is uncertain. Germline V gene lookup returns CDR1 DFQATT and CDR2 SNEGSKA (reference sequence). The CDR3 loop spans 13 amino acids. This CDR3 is CSARTIHPERLFF. CDR3 bases: TGCAGTGCTAGAACAATACATCCGGAAAGACTGTTTTTT.

This clonotype has a single count. The genes are TRBV6-2 or TRBV6-3 and TRBJ1-5, with TRBD1 matching 7 bases. The DNA end favors TRBJ2-3, so the J call may be wrong. This CDR3 has 14 amino acids. CDR1 and CDR2 (germline): MNHEY, SVGEGT. For the CDR3, the DNA is TGTGCCAGCAGTTCAGGACAGGATGTCCAGCCCCAGTATTTT. Translation: CASSSGQDVQPQYF.

A note on this clonotype: The germline gene is not matched at one end of the junction; a read error may be the cause. This rearrangement joins TRBV12-3 or TRBV12-4 to TRBJ1-2; TRBD1 is a possible D gene (5 bases). CDR3 length: 11 residues. The CDR3 DNA sequence: TGTGCCAGCAATGTAGGGGCTGGCTACATCTTC. Translation gives CASNVGAGYIF.

A remark on this clonotype: One base away lies a much larger clone, so this may be a sequencing read error. No conserved phenylalanine or tryptophan ends this CDR3, so it is likely a read error. V usage is TRBV7-9 and J usage is TRBJ1-6; no definite D call. There are 13 residues in the CDR3. V shed 5 bases and J shed 8 bases, with 10 bases lying between them. The germline V gene has CDR1 SEHNR and CDR2 FQNEAQ (reference sequence). CDR3 amino acids: CASSQGGDSPLHI. The CDR3 region has the DNA TGTGCCAGCAGCCAAGGCGGGGATTCACCCCTCCACATT.

As concerns this clonotype: A much larger clone sits a single nucleotide away, making a read error possible. Since no conserved phenylalanine or tryptophan closes the CDR3, a read error is the likely cause. This sequence joins TRBV20-1 and TRBJ1-1; D is ambiguous. V shed 2 bases and J shed 0 bases, with 16 bases lying between them. CDR1 and CDR2 (germline): DFQATT, SNEGSKA (reference sequence). This CDR3 comprises 16 residues. The CDR3 region is CSARPRGRPVNTEAFI. DNA of the CDR3: TGCAGTGCTAGACCGCGCGGCCGGCCGGTGAACACTGAAGCTTTCATT.